Listed here are 5 T cell receptor beta chains from one sample, sequenced in a study of CD8+ T cells in alopecia areata. The sample's treatment: oral pan-JAK inhibitor, 5-10 mg twice daily. Reverse transcribed after extraction, RNA yielded cDNA as the sequencing template. Some clones are missing from TCRdb's copy, which holds only in-frame ones; the method was immunoSEQ multiplex PCR. The sample records a few hundred thousand clones, over 60% being singletons. The sequenced sample was CD4+ T cells sorted from blood, obtained at roughly week 45, from a patient treated with tofacitinib. All receptors derive from a human donor with alopecia areata.

The table lists this clone with a count of one. The rearrangement uses TRBV2 and TRBJ2-1, with 11 bases lining up with TRBD2. Germline assignment: CDR1 SNHLY and CDR2 FYNNEI. V was pared by 3 bases and J by 5 bases, with 0 bases of the junction left unmatched. The CDR3 contains 14 residues. Here the CDR3 reads CASSEGLADNEQFF. The CDR3 region has the DNA TGTGCCAGCAGTGAGGGACTAGCGGACAATGAGCAGTTCTTC.

This chain uses TRBV29-1 with TRBJ1-4; D not resolved. The CDR3 contains 10 residues. Trimming pared 6 bases from V and 8 bases from J, leaving 7 bases between. The germline CDR1 and CDR2 sequences are SQVTM and ANQGSEA. CDR3 coding DNA: TGCAGCGTCCAAACGGAAAAACTGTTTTTT. Translated: CSVQTEKLFF.

V gene TRBV27 combines with J gene TRBJ1-1, with TRBD1 matching over 9 bases. This CDR3 contains 16 residues. Germline trimming cut 6 bases from V and 5 bases from J; bases unmatched to any gene: 13. Germline assignment: CDR1 MNHEY and CDR2 SMNVEV (reference sequence). CDR3 in amino acids: CASSETGGGGWTEAFF. In nucleotides, the CDR3 is TGTGCCAGCAGCGAAACAGGGGGCGGGGGTTGGACTGAAGCTTTCTTT.

This clone was observed a handful of times. The CDR3 spells CSISPGRGDIQYF. The CDR3 DNA sequence: TGCAGCATCAGCCCGGGTAGAGGAGACATTCAGTACTTC. The chain couples TRBV29-1 to TRBJ2-4; no firm D call. The CDR3 is made up of 13 amino acids. The germline V gene encodes CDR1 SQVTM and CDR2 ANQGSEA. The V and J ends lost 8 bases and 8 bases respectively, with 19 bases between them.

The genes are TRBV30 and TRBJ1-1; perhaps TRBD1 as D (6 bases). With 7 bases removed from V and 2 bases from J, the gap between germline ends came to 14 bases. The CDR3 consists of 13 residues. The germline V gene has CDR1 GTSNPN and CDR2 SVGIG (reference sequence). The CDR3 sequence: CASSKQGNTEAFF. CDR3 in DNA: TGTGCCTCTTCGAAACAGGGAAACACTGAAGCTTTCTTT.